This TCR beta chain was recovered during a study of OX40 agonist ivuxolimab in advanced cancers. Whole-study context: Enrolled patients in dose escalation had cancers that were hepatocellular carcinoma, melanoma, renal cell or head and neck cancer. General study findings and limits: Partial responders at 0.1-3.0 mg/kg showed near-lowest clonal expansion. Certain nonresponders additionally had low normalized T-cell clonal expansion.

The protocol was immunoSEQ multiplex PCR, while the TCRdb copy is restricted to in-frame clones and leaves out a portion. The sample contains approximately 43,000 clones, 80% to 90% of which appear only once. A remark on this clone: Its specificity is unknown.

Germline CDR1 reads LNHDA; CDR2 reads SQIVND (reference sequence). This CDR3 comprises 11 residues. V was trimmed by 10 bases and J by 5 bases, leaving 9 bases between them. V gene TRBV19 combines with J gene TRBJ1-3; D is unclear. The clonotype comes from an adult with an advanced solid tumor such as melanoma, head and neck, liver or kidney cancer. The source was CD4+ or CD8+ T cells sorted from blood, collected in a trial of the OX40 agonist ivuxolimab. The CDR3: CATMARNTIYF. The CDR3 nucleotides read TGTGCCACGATGGCCCGAAACACCATATATTTT.